This T cell receptor beta chain appears in the sequencing data of a study of Ad26.COV2.S vaccination and SARS-CoV-2 variants (dated by TCRdb to about 2021). For the study in its entirety: Vaccine-arm donors were drawn from COV1001, a multicentre, randomized, double-blind, placebo-controlled phase I-IIa trial of Ad26.COV2.S in healthy adults. Throughout the experiments and outcome assessment, investigators stayed blinded to trial group allocation. Ad26.COV2.S was administered intramuscularly at a dose of 5x10^10 or 1x10^11 viral particles, either as one shot or as two shots given 56 days apart. The TCR-sequenced set comprised about 30 samples: some 19 Ad26.COV2.S vaccine recipients, 5 placebo recipients and 8 SARS-CoV-2 convalescent individuals. The specificity and breadth of SARS-CoV-2-reactive T cell receptors after Ad26.COV2.S vaccination were assessed by TCRbeta repertoire sequencing. Participants in the trial were split at random into five groups of five each, receiving low-dose or high-dose Ad26.COV2.S once or twice, or else placebo on both occasions. Study-wide conclusions, independent of this receptor: According to the authors, total T cell responses may have been underestimated by the TCR breadth and depth analyses. Substantial breadth of spike-specific CD8+ and CD4+ T cell responses was reported after vaccination. Vaccine and placebo recipients had similar non-spike TCR breadth, a finding consistent with the vaccine containing only spike. The study lacked the statistical power to compare responses across vaccine doses or regimens. Compared with placebo recipients, Ad26.COV2.S recipients showed higher spike-specific TCR breadth (P = 0.0014).

The immunoSEQ Assay was used to sequence TCRbeta CDR3 regions. After extraction, genomic DNA underwent amplification by bias-controlled multiplex PCR, followed by high-throughput sequencing. On the authors' methods: To quantify the absolute abundance of each unique TCRbeta CDR3 region, sequences were collapsed and filtered. T cell fraction was estimated by normalizing TCRbeta template counts to usable DNA, which was measured by amplifying reference genes present in all nucleated cells. Repertoire TCRs were annotated as SARS-CoV-2-specific when V gene, CDR3 amino acid sequence and J gene were exactly matched to a known reactive TCR set. MIRA supplied the reference SARS-CoV-2 TCR set, which was filtered for enrichment in COVID-19-positive ImmuneCODE repertoires so that public or cross-reactive TCRs were removed. Drawing on the MIRA antigens, annotated TCRs were analysed further at the level of specific ORF or position within ORF. Breadth was defined as the number of annotated unique rearrangements divided by the total number of unique productive rearrangements, and depth was defined as the summed frequency of the annotated unique rearrangements. Two-sided Wilcoxon rank-sum tests were used to compare TCR breadth between groups. Sourced from immuneACCESS, this table was stored by TCRdb with only in-frame sequences that have V and J called. A share of the clones is absent; for the studies checked, an unresolved V gene accounts for under half, and the remainder has no known explanation. That table furnishes V, J and clone size, whereas the DNA furnished D and trimming. The sample records around 380,000 clones, about 85% of which are singletons. 3.5% of the sample is taken by the ten largest.

The sample's treatment or condition label, decoded: around 19 received Ad26.COV2.S at low or high dose, single or two shots; 5 received placebo; per-sample allocation not given. For vaccine and placebo recipients, repertoires were sequenced using samples collected on day 63 after the first injection. Cohort 1b enrolled about two dozen adults aged 18-55 years at a single site in Boston, USA, between 29 July and 7 August 2020. Ad26.COV2.S was a replication-incompetent adenovirus type 26 vector expressing a prefusion-stabilized SARS-CoV-2 spike protein from the original Wuhan strain. For this clone: It has no known antigen specificity. Within one base of it there is no much larger clone, and no base qualities were kept.

The CDR3, from cysteine to phenylalanine, totals 16 residues. Only the CDR3 part of the read is kept: 48 bases, read in frame from the first base. V loses 1 base, J loses 0 bases, and the germline ends lie 12 bases apart. CDR1 and CDR2 (SNHLY, FYNNEI) derive from the germline V gene. Recombination linked TRBV2 to TRBJ1-1; no D gene can be assigned with confidence. This specimen was peripheral blood, taken in a trial of Ad26.COV2.S vaccine versus placebo. This TCR derives from a person between 18 and 59 years old who received the Ad26.COV2.S COVID-19 vaccine or a placebo. The nucleotides are TGTGCCAGCAGTGAAGGTGAGGGAGGTTTGAACACTGAAGCTTTCTTT. Its translation is CASSEGEGGLNTEAFF.